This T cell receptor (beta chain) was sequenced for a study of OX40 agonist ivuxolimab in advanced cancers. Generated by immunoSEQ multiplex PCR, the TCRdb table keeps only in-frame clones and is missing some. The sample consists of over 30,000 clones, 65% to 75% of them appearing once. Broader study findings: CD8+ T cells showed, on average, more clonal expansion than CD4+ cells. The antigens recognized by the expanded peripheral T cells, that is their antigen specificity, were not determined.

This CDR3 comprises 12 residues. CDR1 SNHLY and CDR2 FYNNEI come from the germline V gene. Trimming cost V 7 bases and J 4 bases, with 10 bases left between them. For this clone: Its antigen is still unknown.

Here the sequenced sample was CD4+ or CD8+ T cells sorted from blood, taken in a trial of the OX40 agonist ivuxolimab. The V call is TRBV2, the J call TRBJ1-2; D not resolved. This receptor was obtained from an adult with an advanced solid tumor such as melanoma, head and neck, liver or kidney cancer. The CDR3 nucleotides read TGTGCCAGCAAAGACGACGGCTATGGCTACACCTTC. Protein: CASKDDGYGYTF.